The next 25 T cell receptor beta chains were all read from a single sample in a study of blood T cell repertoires in COVID-19. Sequencing used immunoSEQ multiplex PCR; TCRdb keeps in-frame clones, though not all of them. The table has approximately 500,000 clones, roughly nine tenths seen once. The sequenced sample was peripheral blood. The source is a woman in her 50s with COVID-19, enrolled during active disease.

The V call is TRBV7-9, the J call TRBJ2-1, with 10 bases matching TRBD2. The CDR3 is made up of 15 amino acids. V gave up 6 bases and J gave up 5 bases; unmatched junction bases: 7. The germline CDR1 and CDR2 sequences are SEHNR and FQNEAQ (reference sequence). In DNA, the CDR3 is TGTGCCAGCAGTTTTCTAGCGGGGGTCCACAATGAGCAGTTCTTC. This gives the protein CASSFLAGVHNEQFF.

The chain carries TRBV3-1 (or the pseudogene TRBV3-2) and TRBJ2-7; TRBD2 matches at 7 bases. This CDR3 region has 12 residues. The germline CDR1 and CDR2 sequences are LGHDT and YNNKEL (reference sequence). The junction had 6 bases not matched to a gene; V was cut back by 5 bases and J by 8 bases. The CDR3: CASSGGGEKQYF. The CDR3 DNA sequence: TGTGCCAGCAGCGGTGGGGGGGAGAAGCAGTACTTC.

The chain couples TRBV6-5 to TRBJ1-6, with 10 bases matching TRBD1. Germline lookup yields CDR1 MNHEY and CDR2 SVGAGI. V lost 5 bases to trimming and J lost 14 bases; unmatched junction nucleotides: 3. The CDR3 runs to 12 residues. The CDR3: CASSRDRGTLHF. The CDR3 nucleotides read TGTGCCAGCAGTCGGGACAGGGGAACCCTCCACTTT.

The chain carries TRBV5-6 and TRBJ1-1; the D is unclear. V was trimmed by 0 bases and J by 0 bases, leaving 15 bases between them. The germline CDR1 and CDR2 sequences are SGHDT and YYEEEE. The CDR3 runs 17 residues. This CDR3 reads CASSLALQRGMNTEAFF. CDR3 coding DNA: TGTGCCAGCAGCTTGGCTCTACAGCGAGGGATGAACACTGAAGCTTTCTTT.

This chain links TRBV6-5 with TRBJ2-1; D might be TRBD1 (6 bases). Trimming stripped 3 bases from V and 10 bases from J, with 16 bases between. This CDR3 spans 14 amino acids. CDR1 and CDR2 (germline): MNHEY, SVGAGI. In nucleotides, the CDR3 is TGTGCCAGCAGTTATTCCCCACAGGGTATCGAGCAGTTCTTC. Residues: CASSYSPQGIEQFF.

The chain carries TRBV5-1 and TRBJ2-7, with 10 bases aligning to TRBD1. Germline loops: CDR1 SGHRS, CDR2 YFSETQ. Germline trimming cut 3 bases from V and 6 bases from J; bases unmatched to any gene: 9. CDR3 length: 15 residues. CDR3 DNA: TGCGCCAGCAGCTACGACGGGACAGGGGCACGCGAGCAGTACTTC. It translates to CASSYDGTGAREQYF.

The chain is built from TRBV24-1 and TRBJ2-5; D is undetermined. The germline V gene has CDR1 KGHDR and CDR2 SFDVKD. The CDR3 totals 13 residues. Trimming removed 0 bases at V and 3 bases at J, with 4 bases between. The chain's CDR3 is CATSDLSEETQYF. The CDR3 coding sequence is TGTGCCACCAGTGATTTGTCCGAAGAGACCCAGTACTTC.

The chain uses TRBV19 and TRBJ1-1; the D gene is possibly TRBD1 (5 bases). In germline, CDR1 is LNHDA, CDR2 SQIVND (reference sequence). Trimming cost V 1 base and J 6 bases, with 9 bases left between them. The CDR3 covers 13 residues. The CDR3 here is CASSIGGAPEAFF. The CDR3 DNA is TGTGCCAGTAGTATAGGTGGGGCACCTGAAGCTTTCTTT. Full variable domain (outside the CDR3, taken from reference TRBV19 and TRBJ1-1): DGGITQSPKYLFRKEGQNVTLSCEQNLNHDAMYWYRQDPGQGLRLIYYSQIVNDFQKGDIAEGYSVSREKKESFPLTVTSAQKNPTAFYLCASSIGGAPEAFFGQGTRLTVV.

This chain links TRBV6-5 with TRBJ1-2, with D maybe TRBD1 (6 bases). Germline V gene data show CDR1 as MNHEY and CDR2 as SVGAGI. Between the trimmed V and J ends, which lost 8 bases and 5 bases, there was a span of 21 bases. The CDR3 has 15 amino acids. In DNA form, the CDR3 reads TGTGCCAGCGGACTCAGGGACACATCTTATTATGGCTACACCTTC. Translation: CASGLRDTSYYGYTF.

This clone was seen a single time. Other nucleotide sequences from this sample produce the same CDR3. This chain connects TRBV12-3 or TRBV12-4 to TRBJ1-2, with D tentatively TRBD1 (6 bases). The CDR3 length is 13 residues. The ends were cut back, 3 bases at V and 5 bases at J, with 10 bases in the middle. The DNA for the CDR3 is TGTGCCAGCAGTTTCGGCAGGGGTTATGGCTACACCTTC. Translated: CASSFGRGYGYTF.

The chain carries TRBV5-6 and TRBJ1-2; possibly TRBD1 for D (5 bases). The V gene lost 4 bases and the J gene lost 0 bases, with 13 bases spanning the gap. CDR1 and CDR2 from the germline V gene are SGHDT and YYEEEE. The CDR3 sequence is 15 residues long. The CDR3 DNA is TGTGCCAGCAGCCCCCGGAGGGGTGCTAACTATGGCTACACCTTC. Its translation is CASSPRRGANYGYTF.

This sequence joins TRBV12-5 and TRBJ1-3; 8 bases agree with TRBD1. The CDR3 spans 16 residues. V was pared by 4 bases and J by 2 bases, with 7 bases of the junction left unmatched. The germline V gene has CDR1 LGHNT and CDR2 FRNRAP. CDR3 DNA sequence: TGTGCTAGTGGTTCGGGGACAGGAACCCCTGGAAACACCATATATTTT. Its protein is CASGSGTGTPGNTIYF.

This chain links TRBV5-6 with TRBJ2-7; 7 bases agree with TRBD1. Germline CDR1 reads SGHDT; CDR2 reads YYEEEE. The CDR3 is 16 amino acids. V lost 0 bases and J lost 5; bases outside the gene matches: 11. This chain's CDR3 is CASSLAVGRGPHEQYF. The DNA for the CDR3 is TGTGCCAGCAGCTTGGCCGTGGGAAGGGGGCCCCACGAGCAGTACTTC.

This chain connects TRBV15 to TRBJ1-1; D is unresolved. The germline V and J ends were trimmed by 3 bases and 1 base, with 15 bases remaining between them. This CDR3 comprises 16 residues. Germline lookup yields CDR1 LNHNV and CDR2 YYDKDF (reference sequence). The CDR3 region has the DNA TGTGCCACCAGCAGCTCCCACGGAGGGCAGAACACTGAAGCTTTCTTT. Translation gives CATSSSHGGQNTEAFF.

The rearrangement joins TRBV2 to TRBJ1-6; unclear D gene. V was trimmed by 6 bases and J by 5 bases, leaving 14 bases between them. The CDR3 totals 15 residues. Looked up from germline, CDR1 is SNHLY and CDR2 is FYNNEI. CDR3 nucleotides: TGTGCCAGCAGAGAGGAAGCCTGGGATAATTCACCCCTCCACTTT. Translated: CASREEAWDNSPLHF. Supplemented by reference TRBV2 and TRBJ1-6, the full variable domain reads EPEVTQTPSHQVTQMGQEVILRCVPISNHLYFYWYRQILGQKVEFLVSFYNNEISEKSEIFDDQFSVERPDGSNFTLKIRSTKLEDSAMYFCASREEAWDNSPLHFGNGTRLTVT.

The V gene is TRBV11-3, the J gene TRBJ2-2; 10 bases align to TRBD2. The length of the CDR3 is 15 residues. Germline trimming cut 2 bases from V and 6 bases from J; bases unmatched to any gene: 3. From germline, CDR1 is SGHNT and CDR2 YENEEA. This CDR3 is CASSLSGGAPGELFF. The CDR3, as DNA: TGTGCCAGCAGCTTAAGCGGGGGGGCTCCCGGGGAGCTGTTTTTT.

This chain uses TRBV15 with TRBJ2-1; a possible D gene is TRBD2 (5 bases). Germline assignment: CDR1 LNHNV and CDR2 YYDKDF (reference sequence). The length of the CDR3 is 16 residues. Trimming removed 5 bases from V and 2 bases from J, with 16 bases in between. In nucleotides, the CDR3 is TGTGCCACCAGCGACCTCGCAAGGACTCCCTACAATGAGCAGTTCTTC. Residues: CATSDLARTPYNEQFF.

This chain uses TRBV3-1 (or the pseudogene TRBV3-2) with TRBJ1-4; tentative D call: TRBD1 (5 bases). Trimming took off 7 bases at V and 4 bases at J, with 13 bases between the two ends. CDR1 LGHDT and CDR2 YNNKEL come from the germline V gene (reference sequence). The CDR3 is made up of 14 amino acids. The CDR3 sequence is CASTLGGINEKLFF. The CDR3 DNA follows: TGTGCCAGCACCCTGGGGGGGATTAATGAAAAACTGTTTTTT.

The rearrangement joins TRBV30 to TRBJ2-3; 9 nucleotides agree with TRBD2. Germline CDR1 GTSNPN, CDR2 SVGIG (reference sequence). J gave up 2 bases and V 2 bases, and 5 bases lay outside the gene matches. CDR3 length equals 15 residues. The CDR3 is CAWSRAGGLTDTQYF. Here the CDR3 DNA reads TGTGCCTGGAGTAGAGCGGGGGGCCTCACAGATACGCAGTATTTT.

The chain carries TRBV7-2 and TRBJ1-5; D gene uncertain. The V and J ends lost 1 base and 11 bases respectively, with 12 bases between them. CDR3 size: 13 residues. The germline gives CDR1 SGHTA, CDR2 FQGNSA. The CDR3 here is CASSLGLLGAQHF. The CDR3 region has the DNA TGTGCCAGCAGCTTAGGACTCCTTGGAGCCCAGCATTTT.

V usage is TRBV2 and J usage is TRBJ2-3; D is unresolved. V was pared by 4 bases and J by 0 bases, with 8 bases between. The germline V gene encodes CDR1 SNHLY and CDR2 FYNNEI. This CDR3 has 14 amino acids. CDR3 loop: CASSVGLSTDTQYF. CDR3 DNA sequence: TGTGCCAGCAGTGTTGGGCTTAGCACAGATACGCAGTATTTT. The whole variable domain, filled in from reference TRBV2 and TRBJ2-3, reads EPEVTQTPSHQVTQMGQEVILRCVPISNHLYFYWYRQILGQKVEFLVSFYNNEISEKSEIFDDQFSVERPDGSNFTLKIRSTKLEDSAMYFCASSVGLSTDTQYFGPGTRLTVL.

The rearrangement joins TRBV19 to TRBJ2-6; 8 bases agree with TRBD1. Germline assignment: CDR1 LNHDA and CDR2 SQIVND (reference sequence). This CDR3 is built from 15 residues. J was trimmed by 2 bases and V by 11 bases; bases with no gene match: 8. The CDR3 coding sequence is TGTGCCTGCCGGGACAGGCTGACTGGGGCCAACGTCCTGACTTTC. It translates to CACRDRLTGANVLTF.

This chain joins TRBV11-3 and TRBJ2-1; no definite D call. The CDR3 length is 17 residues. V dropped 1 base and J dropped 0 bases, with 13 bases sitting between them. The germline V gene encodes CDR1 SGHNT and CDR2 YENEEA. CDR3 loop: CASSLGSRRSSYNEQFF. Written as DNA, the CDR3 is TGTGCCAGCAGCTTAGGCTCCCGACGGAGCTCCTACAATGAGCAGTTCTTC.

The J gene is TRBJ1-1, the V gene TRBV6-5; D remains unclear. Trimming cost V 4 bases and J 6 bases, with 12 bases left between them. The CDR3 spans 13 residues. The germline CDR1 and CDR2 sequences are MNHEY and SVGAGI. In DNA form, the CDR3 reads TGTGCCAGCAGTTCAGCACAGACGCCTGAAGCTTTCTTT. It yields the protein CASSSAQTPEAFF.

The rearrangement uses TRBV6-5 and TRBJ1-1; 11 bases are a match to TRBD1. This CDR3 has 15 amino acids. Germline values: CDR1 MNHEY, CDR2 SVGAGI. The trim removed 8 bases at V and 8 bases at J, leaving 13 bases unmatched. The CDR3 is CASCRTGGGLREAFF. The CDR3 coding sequence is TGTGCCAGCTGCCGGACAGGGGGCGGCCTAAGGGAAGCTTTCTTT.